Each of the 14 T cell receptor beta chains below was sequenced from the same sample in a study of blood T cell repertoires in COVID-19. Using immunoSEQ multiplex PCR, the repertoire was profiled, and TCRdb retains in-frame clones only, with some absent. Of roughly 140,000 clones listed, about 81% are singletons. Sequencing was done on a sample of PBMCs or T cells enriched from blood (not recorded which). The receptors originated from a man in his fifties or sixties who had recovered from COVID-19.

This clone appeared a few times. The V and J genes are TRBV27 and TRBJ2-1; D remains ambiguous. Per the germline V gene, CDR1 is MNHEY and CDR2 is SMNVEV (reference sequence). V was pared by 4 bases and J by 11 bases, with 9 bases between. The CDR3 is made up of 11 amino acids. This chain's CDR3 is CASSSRLKQFF. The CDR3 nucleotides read TGTGCCAGCAGTTCTCGACTGAAGCAGTTCTTC.

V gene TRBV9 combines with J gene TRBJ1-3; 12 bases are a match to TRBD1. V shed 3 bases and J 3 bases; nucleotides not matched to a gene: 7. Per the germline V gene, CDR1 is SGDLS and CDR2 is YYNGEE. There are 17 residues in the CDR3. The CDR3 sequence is CASSGEGQGAFGNTIYF. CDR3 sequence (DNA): TGTGCCAGCAGCGGAGAGGGACAGGGGGCATTTGGAAACACCATATATTTT.

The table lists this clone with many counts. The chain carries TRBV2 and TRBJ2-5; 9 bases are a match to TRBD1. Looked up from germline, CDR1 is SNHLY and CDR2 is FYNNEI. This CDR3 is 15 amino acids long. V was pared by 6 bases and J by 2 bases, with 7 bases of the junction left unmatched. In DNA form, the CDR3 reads TGTGCCAGCAGGAGGACAGGGGTCGGGCAAGAGACCCAGTACTTC. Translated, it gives CASRRTGVGQETQYF.

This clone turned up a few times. CDR3 in DNA: TGTGCCAGCAGCTTAGAAGGACAACCGAACACTGAAGCTTTCTTT. Protein product: CASSLEGQPNTEAFF. The chain combines TRBV13 with TRBJ1-1; D may be TRBD1 (5 bases). The CDR3 loop spans 15 amino acids. The germline gives CDR1 PRHDT, CDR2 FYEKMQ (reference sequence). V was cut by 1 base and J by 1 base, with 10 bases left in between.

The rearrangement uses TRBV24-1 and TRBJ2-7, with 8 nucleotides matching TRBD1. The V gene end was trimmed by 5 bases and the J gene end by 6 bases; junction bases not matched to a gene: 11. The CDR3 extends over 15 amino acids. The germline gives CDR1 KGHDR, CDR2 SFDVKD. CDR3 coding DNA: TGTGCCACCAGTGGGTTTAGGACAGGGAATTCCGAGCAGTACTTC. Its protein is CATSGFRTGNSEQYF.

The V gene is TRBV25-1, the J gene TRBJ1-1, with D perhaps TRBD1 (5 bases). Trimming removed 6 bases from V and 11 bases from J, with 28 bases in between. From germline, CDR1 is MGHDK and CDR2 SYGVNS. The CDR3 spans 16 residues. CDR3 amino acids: CASSGPPGRGTFRAFF. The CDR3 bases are TGTGCCAGCAGCGGCCCCCCGGGACGGGGGACGTTTCGGGCTTTCTTT.

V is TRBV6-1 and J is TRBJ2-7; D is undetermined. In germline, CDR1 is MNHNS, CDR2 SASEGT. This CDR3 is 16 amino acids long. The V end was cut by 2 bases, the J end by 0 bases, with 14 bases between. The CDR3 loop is CASSESPNIYSYEQYF. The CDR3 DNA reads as TGTGCCAGCAGTGAAAGTCCGAACATATACTCCTACGAGCAGTACTTC.

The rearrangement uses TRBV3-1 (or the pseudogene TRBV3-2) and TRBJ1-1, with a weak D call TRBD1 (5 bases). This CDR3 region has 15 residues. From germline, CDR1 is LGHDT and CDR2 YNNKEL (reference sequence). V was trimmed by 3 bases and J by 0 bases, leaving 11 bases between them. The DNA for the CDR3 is TGTGCCAGCAGCCATGATGGGGCTATGAACACTGAAGCTTTCTTT. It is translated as CASSHDGAMNTEAFF.

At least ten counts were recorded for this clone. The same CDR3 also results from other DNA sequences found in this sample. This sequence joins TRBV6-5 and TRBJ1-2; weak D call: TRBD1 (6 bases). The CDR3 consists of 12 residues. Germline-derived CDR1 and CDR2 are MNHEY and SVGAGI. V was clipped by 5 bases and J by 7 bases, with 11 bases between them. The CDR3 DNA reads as TGTGCCAGCAGTACAGGGAGCGGTGGCTACACCTTC. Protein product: CASSTGSGGYTF.

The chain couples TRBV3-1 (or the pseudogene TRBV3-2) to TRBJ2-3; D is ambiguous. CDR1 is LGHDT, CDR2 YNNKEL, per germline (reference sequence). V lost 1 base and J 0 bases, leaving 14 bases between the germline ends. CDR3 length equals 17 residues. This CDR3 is CASSQAETEISTDTQYF. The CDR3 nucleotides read TGTGCCAGCAGCCAAGCCGAGACGGAGATTAGCACAGATACGCAGTATTTT.

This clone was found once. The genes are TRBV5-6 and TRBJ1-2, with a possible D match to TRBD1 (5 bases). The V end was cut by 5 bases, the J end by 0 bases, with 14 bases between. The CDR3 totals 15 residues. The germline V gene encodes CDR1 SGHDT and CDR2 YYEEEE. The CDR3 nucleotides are TGTGCCAGCAGTCCACCGGGGGATGCTAACTATGGCTACACCTTC. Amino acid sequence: CASSPPGDANYGYTF.

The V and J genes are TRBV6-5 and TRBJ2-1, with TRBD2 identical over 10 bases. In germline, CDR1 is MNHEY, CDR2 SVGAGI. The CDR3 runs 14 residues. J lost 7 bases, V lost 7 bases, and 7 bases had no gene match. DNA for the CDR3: TGTGCCAGCATCAGGACTAGCGGAGGTAATGAGCAGTTCTTC. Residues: CASIRTSGGNEQFF.

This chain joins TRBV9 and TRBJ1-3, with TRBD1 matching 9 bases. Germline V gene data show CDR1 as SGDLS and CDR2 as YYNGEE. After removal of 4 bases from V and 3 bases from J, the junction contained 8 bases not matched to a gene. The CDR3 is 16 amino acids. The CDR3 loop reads CASSPYRGLYGNTIYF. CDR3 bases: TGTGCCAGCAGCCCCTACAGGGGGCTTTATGGAAACACCATATATTTT.

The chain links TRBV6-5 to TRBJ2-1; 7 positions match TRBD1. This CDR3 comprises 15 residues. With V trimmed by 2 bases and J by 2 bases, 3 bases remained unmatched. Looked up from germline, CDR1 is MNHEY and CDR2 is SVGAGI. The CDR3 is CASSYRDRAYNEQFF. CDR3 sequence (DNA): TGTGCCAGCAGTTACCGGGACAGAGCCTACAATGAGCAGTTCTTC.